This T cell receptor (beta chain) is drawn from a study of shared clonotypes between healthy human individuals (TCRdb year 2020). Regarding the study in general: A few men and a couple of women, aged 18 to 49 years, made up the cohort. For each donor, CD4 naive and CD4 memory were each run on three plates, CD8 naive on two plates, and CD8 memory on one plate. To estimate repertoire size and how much clonotypes are shared between individuals, the study performed deep sequencing of blood TCR repertoires from roughly five healthy adults. To increase sequencing depth and limit assay-specific biases, TCR repertoire library preparation and sequencing were carried out by different laboratories using diverse techniques. Each donor's leukapheresis produced roughly between roughly 0.9 and 8.9 billion PBMCs. Results and caveats for the whole study, not just this receptor: Only blood was sampled, and tissue TCR repertoires likely differ from those in blood. The genetic and exposure-history diversity represented was limited by the small number of donors. Sharing across a few donors was observed for about 5% of naive CD4, 3% to 3.5% of naive CD8, about 2.5% of memory CD4, and roughly 0.4% of memory CD8 clonotypes. Even with the large sequencing depth, rarefaction of the sorted-subset datasets indicated that sequencing was incomplete. Naive subsets generally had larger estimated clonotype richness than memory subsets did. Compared with non-shared clonotypes, clonotypes shared by all four sorted-subset donors had higher generation probabilities. Pairwise subsampling led to the expectation that sequencing depth would affect the degree of clonotype sharing among donors.

As to this clone: Its target antigen remains unknown. No much larger clone exists at a distance of one base, and base qualities are not known.

Using the deep immunoSEQ assay, multiplex PCR amplified TCR CDR3 regions from genomic DNA. Extracted genomic DNA from each cell subset was spread evenly across all wells of several immunoSEQ 96-well plates, with each plate serving as a replicate. For sorted subsets, around 0.2 ug genomic DNA, equal to 30,000 or so T cell genomes, was loaded into each replicate PCR. Purified libraries were measured with a Qubit 3.0 fluorometer, size-checked on a Bioanalyzer 2100, and measured again with the KAPA Library Quantification kit. Every immunoSEQ 96-well plate was sequenced on a dedicated single-read 150-cycle Illumina NextSeq 550 flow cell. From the authors' description of their analysis: The immunoSEQ output contained only junctional sequences without quality scores, so filtering could not match that applied to full-length reads. To assign V/J genes and CDR3, sequences were annotated against IMGT germline references using PyIR, a Python wrapper for IgBLAST v1.9. Reads were filtered out if the reads had weak V/J assignments (E-value above 1e-6), no CDR3, stop codons, out-of-frame junctions, or ambiguous translated residues. V3J clonotypes were defined as sequences sharing the same inferred V gene, J gene, and CDR3 amino acid sequence. Percentage overlap between repertoires was calculated by dividing the number of shared unique clonotypes by the size of the smaller repertoire. Richness of each repertoire was evaluated using RTK rarefaction, the Chao1 estimator, and Recon v2.1 estimates of unobserved clonotypes. For all TCRbeta clonotypes obtained by the gDNA method from several donors, generation probabilities were computed with OLGA. In its TCRdb copy, this immuneACCESS table keeps in-frame sequences only and misses some clones. Where compared with another copy, unresolved V genes explain less than half of these, and the others have no known cause. Clonal size and the V and J genes are those of that table, whereas D and trimming came from the DNA. This sample holds roughly 2 million clones; 85% to 95% were observed only once. The ten top clones hold more than 0.1% of the sample.

Donors were healthy HIV-negative adults with no recently reported acute infections or vaccinations. Every donor was a Caucasian adult living in Nashville, Tennessee, USA. CD4+ T cells were enriched by magnetic negative selection, after which naive cells were positively selected on CD45RA and the negative fraction was taken as the memory subset. Blood was collected by leukapheresis, and PBMCs were isolated by Ficoll-Histopaque density gradient centrifugation and then cryopreserved in liquid nitrogen vapor phase. Analytical flow cytometry was used to check the purity and quantity of every magnetically sorted T cell population. Genomic DNA was isolated from every sorted fraction and measured by UV absorbance on a Nanodrop 2000c. What was sequenced was naive CD4+ T cells sorted from blood. Interpreted using the paper, the cell subset or site label stands for: CD45RA+ positively selected. The receptor comes from a man in his late teens or twenties in good health.

The DNA sequence is as follows: TGTGCCAGCAGTAACCGGGACAGAGACATCTATGGCTACACCTTC. It translates as CASSNRDRDIYGYTF. The chain links TRBV6-1 with TRBJ1-2, with TRBD1 identical over 7 junction bases. Trimmed from V: 5 bases; trimmed from J: 4 bases; junction bases lacking a gene match: 10. From cysteine to phenylalanine, the CDR3 is 15 amino acids long. Only the CDR3 region is kept as DNA, spanning 45 bases read in frame from base 1. CDR1 MNHNS and CDR2 SASEGT were looked up in the germline V gene.